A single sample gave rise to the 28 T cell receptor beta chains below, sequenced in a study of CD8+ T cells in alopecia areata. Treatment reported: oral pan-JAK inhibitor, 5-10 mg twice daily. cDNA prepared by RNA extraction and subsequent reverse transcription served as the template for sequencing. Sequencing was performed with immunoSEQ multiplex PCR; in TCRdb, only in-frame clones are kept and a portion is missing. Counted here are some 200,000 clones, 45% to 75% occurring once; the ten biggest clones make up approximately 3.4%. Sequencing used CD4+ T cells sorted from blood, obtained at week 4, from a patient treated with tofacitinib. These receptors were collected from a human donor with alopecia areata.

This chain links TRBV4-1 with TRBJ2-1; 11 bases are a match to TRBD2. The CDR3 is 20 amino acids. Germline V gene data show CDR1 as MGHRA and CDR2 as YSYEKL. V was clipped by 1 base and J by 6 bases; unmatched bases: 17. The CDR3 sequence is CASSQGIRTSGGAGINEQFF. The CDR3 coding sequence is TGCGCCAGCAGCCAAGGGATACGAACTAGCGGGGGCGCTGGAATCAATGAGCAGTTCTTC.

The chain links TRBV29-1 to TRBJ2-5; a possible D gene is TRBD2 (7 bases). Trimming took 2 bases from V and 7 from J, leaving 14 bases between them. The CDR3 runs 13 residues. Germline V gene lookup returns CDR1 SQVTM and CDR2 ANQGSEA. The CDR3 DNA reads TGCAGCGTTGAAAGGAACCGGGGGGCGACCCAGTACTTC. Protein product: CSVERNRGATQYF.

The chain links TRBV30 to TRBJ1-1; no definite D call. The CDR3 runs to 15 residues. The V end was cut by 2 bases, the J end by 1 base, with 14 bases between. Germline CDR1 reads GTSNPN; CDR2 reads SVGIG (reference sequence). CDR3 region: CAWSMFGFGNTEAFF. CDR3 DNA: TGTGCCTGGAGTATGTTCGGGTTTGGGAACACTGAAGCTTTCTTT.

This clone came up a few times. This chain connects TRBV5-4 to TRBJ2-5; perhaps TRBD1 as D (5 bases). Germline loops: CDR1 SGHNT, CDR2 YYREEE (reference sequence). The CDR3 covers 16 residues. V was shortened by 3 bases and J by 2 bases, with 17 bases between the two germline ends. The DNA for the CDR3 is TGTGCCAGCAGCTCCCGCCGGCAGGGCCCACAAGAGACCCAGTACTTC. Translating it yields CASSSRRQGPQETQYF.

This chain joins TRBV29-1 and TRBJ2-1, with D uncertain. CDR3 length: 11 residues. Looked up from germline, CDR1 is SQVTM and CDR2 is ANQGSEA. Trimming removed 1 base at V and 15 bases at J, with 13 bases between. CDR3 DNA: TGCAGCGTTGAAGGTGAGGTCTTGGCGTTCTTC. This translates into CSVEGEVLAFF.

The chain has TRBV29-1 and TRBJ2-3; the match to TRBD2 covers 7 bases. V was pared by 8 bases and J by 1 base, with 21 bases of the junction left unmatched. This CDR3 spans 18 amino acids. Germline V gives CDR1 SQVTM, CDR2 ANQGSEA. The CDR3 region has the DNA TGCAGCTGTTGGGGAGCGGGGACTCCCCGAGGGGGCACAGATACGCAGTATTTT. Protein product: CSCWGAGTPRGGTDTQYF.

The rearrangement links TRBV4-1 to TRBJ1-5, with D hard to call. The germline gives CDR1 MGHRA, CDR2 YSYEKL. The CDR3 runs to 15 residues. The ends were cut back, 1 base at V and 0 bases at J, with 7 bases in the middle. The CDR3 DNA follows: TGCGCCAGCAGCCAAGCTGGAAATAGCAATCAGCCCCAGCATTTT. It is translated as CASSQAGNSNQPQHF.

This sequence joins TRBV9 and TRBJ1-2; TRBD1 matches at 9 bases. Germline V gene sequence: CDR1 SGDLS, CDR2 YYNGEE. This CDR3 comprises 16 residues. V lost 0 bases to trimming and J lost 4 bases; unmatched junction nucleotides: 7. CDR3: CASSVVSQGAIYGYTF. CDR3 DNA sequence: TGTGCCAGCAGCGTAGTATCACAGGGGGCGATCTATGGCTACACCTTC.

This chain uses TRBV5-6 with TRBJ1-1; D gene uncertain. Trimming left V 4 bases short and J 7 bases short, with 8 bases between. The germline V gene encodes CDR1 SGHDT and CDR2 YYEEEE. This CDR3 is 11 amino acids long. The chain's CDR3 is CASSANDEAFF. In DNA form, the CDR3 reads TGTGCCAGCAGCGCAAACGATGAAGCTTTCTTT.

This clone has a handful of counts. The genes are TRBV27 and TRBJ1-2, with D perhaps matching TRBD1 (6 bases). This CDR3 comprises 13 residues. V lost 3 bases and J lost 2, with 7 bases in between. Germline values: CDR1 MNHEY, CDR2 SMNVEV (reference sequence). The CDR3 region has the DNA TGTGCCAGCAGTTTGCAGGGGAACTATGGCTACACCTTC. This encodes CASSLQGNYGYTF.

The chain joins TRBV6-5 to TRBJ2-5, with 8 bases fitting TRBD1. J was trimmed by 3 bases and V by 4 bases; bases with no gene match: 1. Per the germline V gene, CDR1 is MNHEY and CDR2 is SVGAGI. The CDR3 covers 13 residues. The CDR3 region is CASSWGQEETQYF. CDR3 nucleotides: TGTGCCAGCAGTTGGGGACAGGAAGAGACCCAGTACTTC.

The CDR3 loop is CASSGAGGRTDTQYF. In DNA form, the CDR3 reads TGTGCCAGCAGCGGAGCGGGCGGGCGCACAGATACGCAGTATTTT. V and J are TRBV7-9 and TRBJ2-3; possible D gene TRBD2, 6 bases. The CDR3 runs 15 residues. Looked up from germline, CDR1 is SEHNR and CDR2 is FQNEAQ (reference sequence). V gave up 5 bases and J gave up 1 base, with 13 bases separating them.

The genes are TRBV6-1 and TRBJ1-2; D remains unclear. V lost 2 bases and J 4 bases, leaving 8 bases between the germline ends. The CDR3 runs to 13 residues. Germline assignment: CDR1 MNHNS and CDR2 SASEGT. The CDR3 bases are TGTGCCAGCAGTGAATCTAGGGCCTATGGCTACACCTTC. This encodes CASSESRAYGYTF.

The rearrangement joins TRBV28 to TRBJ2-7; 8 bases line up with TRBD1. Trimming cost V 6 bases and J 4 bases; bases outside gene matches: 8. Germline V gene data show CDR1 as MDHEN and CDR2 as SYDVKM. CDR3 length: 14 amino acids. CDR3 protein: CASSRGTGGYEQYF. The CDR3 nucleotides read TGTGCCAGCAGCCGTGGGACAGGCGGTTACGAGCAGTACTTC. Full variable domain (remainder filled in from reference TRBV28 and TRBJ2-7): DVKVTQSSRYLVKRTGEKVFLECVQDMDHENMFWYRQDPGLGLRLIYFSYDVKMKEKGDIPEGYSVSREKKERFSLILESASTNQTSMYLCASSRGTGGYEQYFGPGTRLTVT.

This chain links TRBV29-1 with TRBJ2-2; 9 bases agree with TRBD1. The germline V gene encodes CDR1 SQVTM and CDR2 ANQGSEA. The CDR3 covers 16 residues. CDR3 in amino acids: CSGKGQGIGGTGELFF. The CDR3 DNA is TGCAGTGGAAAGGGACAGGGAATTGGGGGCACCGGGGAGCTGTTTTTT.

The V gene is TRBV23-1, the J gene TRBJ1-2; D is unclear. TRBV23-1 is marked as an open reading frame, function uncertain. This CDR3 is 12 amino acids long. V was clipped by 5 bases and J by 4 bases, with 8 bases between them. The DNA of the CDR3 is TGCGCCAGCAGTGGCAGGATCTATGGCTACACCTTC. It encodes CASSGRIYGYTF.

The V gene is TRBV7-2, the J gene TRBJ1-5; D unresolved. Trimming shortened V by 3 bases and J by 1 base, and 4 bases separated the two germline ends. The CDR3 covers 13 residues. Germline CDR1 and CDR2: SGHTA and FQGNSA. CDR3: CASSLASNQPQHF. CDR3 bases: TGTGCCAGCAGCTTGGCGAGCAATCAGCCCCAGCATTTT.

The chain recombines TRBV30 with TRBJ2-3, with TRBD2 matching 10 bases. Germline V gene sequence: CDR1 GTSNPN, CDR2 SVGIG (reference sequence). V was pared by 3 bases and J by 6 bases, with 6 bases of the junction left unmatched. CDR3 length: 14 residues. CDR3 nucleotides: TGTGCCTGGAGGGGACTAGCGACCCGTGATACGCAGTATTTT. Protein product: CAWRGLATRDTQYF.

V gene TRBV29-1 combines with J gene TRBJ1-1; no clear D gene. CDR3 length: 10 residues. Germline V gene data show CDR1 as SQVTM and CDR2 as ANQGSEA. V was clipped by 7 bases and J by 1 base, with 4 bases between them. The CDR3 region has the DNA TGCAGCGGTAGGAACACTGAAGCTTTCTTT. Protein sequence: CSGRNTEAFF.

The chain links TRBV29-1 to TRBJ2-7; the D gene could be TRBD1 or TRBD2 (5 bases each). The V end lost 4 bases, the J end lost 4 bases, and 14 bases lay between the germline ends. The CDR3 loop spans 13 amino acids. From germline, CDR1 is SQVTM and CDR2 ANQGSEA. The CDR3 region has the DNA TGCAGCGTTGCCGAATCGGGGCTTTACGAGCAGTACTTC. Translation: CSVAESGLYEQYF.

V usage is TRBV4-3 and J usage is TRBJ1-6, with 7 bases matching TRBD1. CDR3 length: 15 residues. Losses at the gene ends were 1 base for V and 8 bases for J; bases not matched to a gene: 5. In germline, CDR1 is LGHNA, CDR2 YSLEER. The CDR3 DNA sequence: TGCGCCAGCAGCCAAGCGACAGGGAGGCATTCACCCCTCCACTTT. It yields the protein CASSQATGRHSPLHF.

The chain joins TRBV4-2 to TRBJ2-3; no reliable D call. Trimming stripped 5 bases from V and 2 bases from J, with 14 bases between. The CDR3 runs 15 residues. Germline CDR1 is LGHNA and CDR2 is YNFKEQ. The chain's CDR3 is CASSLDPGYTDTQYF. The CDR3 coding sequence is TGTGCCAGCAGCTTGGACCCCGGATACACAGATACGCAGTATTTT.

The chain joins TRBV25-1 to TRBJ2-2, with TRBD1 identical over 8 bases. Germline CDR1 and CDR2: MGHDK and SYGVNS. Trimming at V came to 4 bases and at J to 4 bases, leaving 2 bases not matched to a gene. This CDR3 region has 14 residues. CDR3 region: CASSGDRITGELFF. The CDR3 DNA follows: TGTGCCAGCAGTGGGGACAGGATCACCGGGGAGCTGTTTTTT.

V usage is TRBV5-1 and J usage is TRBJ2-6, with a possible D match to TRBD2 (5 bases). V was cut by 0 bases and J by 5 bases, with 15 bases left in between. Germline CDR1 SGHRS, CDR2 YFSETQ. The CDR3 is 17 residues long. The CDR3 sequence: CASSLESGSWRANVLTF. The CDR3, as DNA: TGCGCCAGCAGCTTGGAGTCGGGATCCTGGAGGGCCAACGTCCTGACTTTC.

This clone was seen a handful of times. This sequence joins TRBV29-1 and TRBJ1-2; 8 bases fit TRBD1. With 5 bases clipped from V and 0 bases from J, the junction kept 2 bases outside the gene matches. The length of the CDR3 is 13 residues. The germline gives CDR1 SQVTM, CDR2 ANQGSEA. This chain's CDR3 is CSVPDRANYGYTF. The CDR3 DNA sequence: TGCAGCGTTCCGGACAGGGCTAACTATGGCTACACCTTC. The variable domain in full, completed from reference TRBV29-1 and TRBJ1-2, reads SAVISQKPSRDICQRGTSLTIQCQVDSQVTMMFWYRQQPGQSLTLIATANQGSEATYESGFVIDKFPISRPNLTFSTLTVSNMSPEDSSIYLCSVPDRANYGYTFGSGTRLTVV.

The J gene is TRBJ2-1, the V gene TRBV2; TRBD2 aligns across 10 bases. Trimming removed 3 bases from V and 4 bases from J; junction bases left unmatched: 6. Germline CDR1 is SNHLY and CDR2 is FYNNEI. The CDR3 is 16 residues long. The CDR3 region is CASSDQRGGPYNEQFF. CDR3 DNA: TGTGCCAGCAGTGACCAGCGGGGGGGACCATACAATGAGCAGTTCTTC. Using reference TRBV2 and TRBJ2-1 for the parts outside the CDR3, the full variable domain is EPEVTQTPSHQVTQMGQEVILRCVPISNHLYFYWYRQILGQKVEFLVSFYNNEISEKSEIFDDQFSVERPDGSNFTLKIRSTKLEDSAMYFCASSDQRGGPYNEQFFGPGTRLTVL.

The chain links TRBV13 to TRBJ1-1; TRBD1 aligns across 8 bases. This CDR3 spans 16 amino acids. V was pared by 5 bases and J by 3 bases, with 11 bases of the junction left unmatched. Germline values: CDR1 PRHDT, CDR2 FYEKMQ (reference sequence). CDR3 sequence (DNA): TGTGCCAGCAGCCCCCGAAGGGGACAGGAGTACACTGAAGCTTTCTTT. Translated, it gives CASSPRRGQEYTEAFF.

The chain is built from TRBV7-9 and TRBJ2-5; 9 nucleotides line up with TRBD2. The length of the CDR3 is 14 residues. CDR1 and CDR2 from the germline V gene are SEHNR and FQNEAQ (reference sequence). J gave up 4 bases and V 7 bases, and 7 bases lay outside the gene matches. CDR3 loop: CASIARGGRETQYF. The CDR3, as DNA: TGTGCCAGCATAGCGCGGGGGGGCCGAGAGACCCAGTACTTC.